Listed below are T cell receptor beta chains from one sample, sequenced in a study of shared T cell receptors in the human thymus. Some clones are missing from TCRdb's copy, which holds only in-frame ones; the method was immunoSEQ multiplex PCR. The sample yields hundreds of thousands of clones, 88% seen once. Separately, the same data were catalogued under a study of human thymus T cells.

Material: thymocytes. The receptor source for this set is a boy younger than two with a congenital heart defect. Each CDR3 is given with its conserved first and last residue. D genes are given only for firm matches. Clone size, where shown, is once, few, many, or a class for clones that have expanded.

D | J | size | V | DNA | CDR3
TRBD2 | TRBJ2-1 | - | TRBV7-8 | TGTGCCAGCAGCTTTGCTGGACTAGCGGGAGAATTGGATGAGCAGTTCTTC | CASSFAGLAGELDEQFF
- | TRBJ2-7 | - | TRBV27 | TGTGCCAGCAGTTTACCCGGGACGGGAGTGGCCGAGCAGTACTTC | CASSLPGTGVAEQYF
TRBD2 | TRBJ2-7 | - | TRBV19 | TGTGCCACCGGGAAGCGGGAGGATTTCTACGAGCAGTACTTC | CATGKREDFYEQYF
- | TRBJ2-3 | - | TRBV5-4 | TGTGCCAGCAGCTTGCCAGGGCCCAGCACAGATACGCAGTATTTT | CASSLPGPSTDTQYF
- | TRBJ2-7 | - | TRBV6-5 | TGTGCCAGCAGTTACAGCGACGATACCACCTACGAGCAGTACTTC | CASSYSDDTTYEQYF
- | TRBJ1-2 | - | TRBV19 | TGTGCCAGTAGTATAATCGGGGGGCGCGGCTACACCTTC | CASSIIGGRGYTF
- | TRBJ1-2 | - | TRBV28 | TGTGCCAGCAGTGGGTGGGTAGCCTCCCTTTATGGCTACACCTTC | CASSGWVASLYGYTF
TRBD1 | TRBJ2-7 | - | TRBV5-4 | TGTGCCAGCAGCCTGGGGGTTGGGACAGCTCAACATAACCACGAGCAGTACTTC | CASSLGVGTAQHNHEQYF
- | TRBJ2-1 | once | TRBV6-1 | TGTGCCAGCAGTGCGCCTAGACAGTACAATGAGCAGTTCTTC | CASSAPRQYNEQFF
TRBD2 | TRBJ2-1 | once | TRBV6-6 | TGTGCCAGCAGTTATGGGACTAGCGGGAGTACTGAGCAGTTCTTC | CASSYGTSGSTEQFF
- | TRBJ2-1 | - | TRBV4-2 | TGTGCCAGCAGCCAAGTGAGGGAGGGGGACAATGAGCAGTTCTTC | CASSQVREGDNEQFF